This T cell receptor (beta chain) was profiled in a study of OX40 agonist ivuxolimab in advanced cancers. The V and J ends lost 5 bases and 4 bases respectively, with 11 bases between them. The V gene's germline CDR1 is LNHDA and CDR2 SQIVND (reference sequence). CDR3 length: 13 amino acids. Sequencing used immunoSEQ multiplex PCR; TCRdb keeps in-frame clones, though not all of them. This table has tens of thousands of clones, around 81% appearing once. This chain uses TRBV19 with TRBJ2-5; no clear D gene. This clonotype was obtained from an adult with an advanced solid tumor such as melanoma, head and neck, liver or kidney cancer. Sequences were derived from CD4+ or CD8+ T cells sorted from blood, sampled in a trial of the OX40 agonist ivuxolimab. CDR3 DNA sequence: TGTGCCAGTAGTCTATCAAGTTTAGAGACCCAGTACTTC. It encodes CASSLSSLETQYF.